This TCR beta chain was captured in a study of beta chain features in type 1 diabetes. Germline CDR1 is LNHNV and CDR2 is YYDKDF (reference sequence). The CDR3 has 14 amino acids. The V and J ends lost 3 bases and 7 bases respectively, with 13 bases between them. Of note for this clone: Its antigen remains unknown.

Study-wide results and limits: It was possible that PCR favored shorter templates, equally so in patients and controls.

Every isolated RNA sample was fully reverse transcribed, so sequencing captured expressed TCRB transcripts. Profiling relied on immunoSEQ multiplex PCR, and the TCRdb table lists in-frame clones only, not all of them. This table holds under 450,000 clones, approximately 15% found once. Sequences were obtained from naive CD4+ T cells from blood. The chain recombines TRBV15 with TRBJ2-1; the D gene is possibly TRBD2 (6 bases). The receptor's source is a man between 25 and 39 years old in good health. The CDR3 DNA is TGTGCCACCAGCAGCCGGGACTGGGAAAATGAGCAGTTCTTC. This translates into CATSSRDWENEQFF.